A single sample is the source of the 17 T cell receptor beta chains below, sequenced in a study of CD8+ T cells in alopecia areata. RNA, once extracted, was reverse transcribed into cDNA for use as the sequencing template. Profiling relied on immunoSEQ multiplex PCR, and the TCRdb table lists in-frame clones only, not all of them. The sample lists 150,000 to 200,000 clones; 55% were seen once. The sequencing input was CD4+ T cells sorted from blood. These TCRs come from a human donor in good health.

This clone was seen a few times. Other DNA sequences within the sample encode an identical CDR3. V is TRBV20-1 and J is TRBJ2-5; D remains ambiguous. Trimming left V 5 bases short and J 5 bases short, with 6 bases between. CDR3 length: 10 amino acids. Germline values: CDR1 DFQATT, CDR2 SNEGSKA (reference sequence). The CDR3 DNA reads as TGCAGTGCTCATCGGGAGACCCAGTACTTC. Translating gives CSAHRETQYF.

The chain joins TRBV30 to TRBJ1-3; no firm D call. The ends were cut back, 0 bases at V and 2 bases at J, with 11 bases in the middle. This CDR3 region has 15 residues. The germline gives CDR1 GTSNPN, CDR2 SVGIG (reference sequence). CDR3 DNA: TGTGCCTGGAGTGTACTGGCCGGGACTGGAAACACCATATATTTT. Residues: CAWSVLAGTGNTIYF.

The rearrangement links TRBV18 to TRBJ2-1; the D is unclear. The CDR3 spans 13 residues. The germline V gene has CDR1 KGHSH and CDR2 LQKENI. The V end was cut by 1 base, the J end by 9 bases, with 10 bases between. Here the CDR3 DNA reads TGTGCCAGCTCACCACAGGCCGGCCTTGAGCAGTTCTTC. It is translated as CASSPQAGLEQFF.

A note on this clone: At the DNA level, this CDR3 is encoded by other sequences in the same sample as well. This chain connects TRBV29-1 to TRBJ1-2; TRBD1 matches at 8 bases. Trimming cost V 2 bases and J 6 bases; bases outside gene matches: 2. Germline CDR1 and CDR2: SQVTM and ANQGSEA. CDR3 length: 12 residues. Here the CDR3 reads CSVEPGGHGYTF. The CDR3 DNA sequence: TGCAGCGTTGAACCAGGGGGCCATGGCTACACCTTC.

This CDR3 is CASSESYRGRAEQYF. The CDR3 coding sequence is TGTGCCAGCAGTGAATCTTACCGGGGCCGCGCCGAGCAGTACTTC. The V call is TRBV25-1, the J call TRBJ2-7, with D possibly called TRBD1 or TRBD2 (5 bases each). Germline V gene lookup returns CDR1 MGHDK and CDR2 SYGVNS. Trimming removed 1 base from V and 6 bases from J, with 16 bases in between. CDR3 size: 15 residues.

The CDR3 coding sequence is TGTGCCAGCAGTGAGGCGGGAGCGCACACCGGGGAGCTGTTTTTT. Translated, it gives CASSEAGAHTGELFF. The rearrangement joins TRBV2 to TRBJ2-2; 7 positions agree with TRBD2. The germline gives CDR1 SNHLY, CDR2 FYNNEI. J was trimmed by 3 bases and V by 3 bases; bases with no gene match: 4. The CDR3 spans 15 residues.

This chain uses TRBV4-1 with TRBJ1-5, with D unresolved. Germline V lookup: CDR1 MGHRA, CDR2 YSYEKL. V was cut by 3 bases and J by 11 bases, with 17 bases left in between. The CDR3 extends over 14 amino acids. CDR3 protein: CASSQTGLGSAQHF. The DNA of the CDR3 is TGCGCCAGCAGCCAGACCGGATTAGGATCAGCCCAGCATTTT.

Comments on this clone: One junction end disagrees with the germline gene, perhaps due to a read error. The chain uses TRBV6-5 and TRBJ2-1; D is ambiguous. CDR3 length: 12 residues. Germline CDR1 reads MNHEY; CDR2 reads SVGAGI. The CDR3 sequence is CASGYPGIGQFF. The CDR3 DNA sequence: TGTGCCAGCGGTTACCCTGGTATAGGGCAGTTCTTC.

This clone was detected a few times. V is TRBV11-2 and J is TRBJ2-1; D gene ambiguous. This CDR3 comprises 14 residues. V was pared by 5 bases and J by 0 bases, with 8 bases between. Germline V lookup: CDR1 SGHAT, CDR2 FQNNGV. CDR3 loop: CASSPPNSYNEQFF. The CDR3 bases are TGTGCCAGCAGCCCGCCTAACTCCTACAATGAGCAGTTCTTC.

The chain is built from TRBV4-2 and TRBJ2-3; no clear D gene. This CDR3 region has 16 residues. Germline values: CDR1 LGHNA, CDR2 YNFKEQ. V lost 0 bases and J 0 bases, leaving 10 bases between the germline ends. CDR3 amino acids: CASSQDKFLSTDTQYF. Here the CDR3 DNA reads TGTGCCAGCAGCCAAGATAAATTTCTTAGCACAGATACGCAGTATTTT.

The chain combines TRBV4-1 with TRBJ2-6; D gene unclear. The CDR3 sequence is 15 residues long. Germline assignment: CDR1 MGHRA and CDR2 YSYEKL. V was trimmed by 6 bases and J by 0 bases, leaving 9 bases between them. CDR3 sequence reads: CASSQTASGANVLTF. In DNA, the CDR3 is TGCGCCAGCAGTCAAACAGCCTCTGGGGCCAACGTCCTGACTTTC.

This clone appeared a single time. This rearrangement joins TRBV9 to TRBJ2-7; 7 bases agree with TRBD2. CDR3 size: 14 residues. Trimming at V came to 0 bases and at J to 0 bases, leaving 0 bases not matched to a gene. The V gene's germline CDR1 is SGDLS and CDR2 YYNGEE. DNA for the CDR3: TGTGCCAGCAGCGTAGGGGACTACTCCTACGAGCAGTACTTC. It encodes CASSVGDYSYEQYF.

This clone has just a few counts. V usage is TRBV28 and J usage is TRBJ2-5, with 9 bases lining up with TRBD2. This CDR3 has 14 amino acids. The V and J ends lost 4 bases and 6 bases, in that order; junction bases with no gene match: 6. Germline lookup yields CDR1 MDHEN and CDR2 SYDVKM. The DNA for the CDR3 is TGTGCCAGCAGTTCGGGACTAGCTCCGAAGACCCAGTACTTC. Its translation: CASSSGLAPKTQYF.

This rearrangement joins TRBV29-1 to TRBJ1-1, with a weak D call TRBD1 (5 bases). This CDR3 contains 12 residues. V was shortened by 8 bases and J by 2 bases, with 12 bases between the two germline ends. Germline assignment: CDR1 SQVTM and CDR2 ANQGSEA. CDR3 loop: CSIRGGNTEAFF. As DNA, the CDR3 is TGCAGCATCCGTGGGGGTAACACTGAAGCTTTCTTT.

The V call is TRBV5-1, the J call TRBJ2-1, with D hard to call. There are 14 residues in the CDR3. Germline CDR1 and CDR2: SGHRS and YFSETQ. Trimming took 4 bases from V and 4 from J, leaving 12 bases between them. The CDR3 spells CASSAKGSYNEQFF. The CDR3 nucleotides read TGCGCCAGCAGCGCGAAAGGATCGTACAATGAGCAGTTCTTC. Full variable domain (rest looked up from reference TRBV5-1 and TRBJ2-1): KAGVTQTPRYLIKTRGQQVTLSCSPISGHRSVSWYQQTPGQGLQFLFEYFSETQRNKGNFPGRFSGRQFSNSRSEMNVSTLELGDSALYLCASSAKGSYNEQFFGPGTRLTVL.

This clone came up many times. The gene calls are TRBV7-9 and TRBJ2-3, with a weak D call TRBD2 (6 bases). The CDR3 contains 17 residues. Per the germline V gene, CDR1 is SEHNR and CDR2 is FQNEAQ (reference sequence). The V gene lost 6 bases and the J gene lost 6 bases, with 25 bases spanning the gap. The CDR3 is CASRAFGRGPEGDTQYF. The DNA of the CDR3 is TGTGCCAGCAGAGCCTTCGGGAGAGGGCCAGAGGGGGATACGCAGTATTTT.

J is TRBJ2-1 and V is TRBV4-1, with TRBD2 as a possible D gene (5 bases). Deletions cut 0 bases from V and 7 bases from J, with 16 bases between. There are 16 residues in the CDR3. Germline assignment: CDR1 MGHRA and CDR2 YSYEKL. As DNA, the CDR3 is TGCGCCAGCAGCCAAGAGGGAGCGGCCCGGATTAATGAGCAGTTCTTC. It specifies CASSQEGAARINEQFF.